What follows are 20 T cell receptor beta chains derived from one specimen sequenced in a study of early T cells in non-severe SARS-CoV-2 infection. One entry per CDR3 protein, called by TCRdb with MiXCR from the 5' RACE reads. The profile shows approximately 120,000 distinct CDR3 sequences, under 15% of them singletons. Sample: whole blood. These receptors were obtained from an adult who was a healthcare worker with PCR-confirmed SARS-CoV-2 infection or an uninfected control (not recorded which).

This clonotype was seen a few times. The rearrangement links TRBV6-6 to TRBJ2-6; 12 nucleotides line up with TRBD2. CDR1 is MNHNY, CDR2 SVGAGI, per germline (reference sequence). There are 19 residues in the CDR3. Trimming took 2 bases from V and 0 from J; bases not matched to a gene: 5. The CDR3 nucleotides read TGTGCCAGCAGTTACCTTGGACTAGCGGGGAGCTCTGGGGCCAACGTCCTGACTTTC. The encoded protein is CASSYLGLAGSSGANVLTF.

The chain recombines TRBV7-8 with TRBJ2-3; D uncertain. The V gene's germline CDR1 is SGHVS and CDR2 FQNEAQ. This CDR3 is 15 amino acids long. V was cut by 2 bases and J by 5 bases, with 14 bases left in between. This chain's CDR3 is CASSLNLGLVDTQYF. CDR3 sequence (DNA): TGTGCCAGCAGCTTAAACCTGGGGTTGGTAGATACGCAGTATTTT.

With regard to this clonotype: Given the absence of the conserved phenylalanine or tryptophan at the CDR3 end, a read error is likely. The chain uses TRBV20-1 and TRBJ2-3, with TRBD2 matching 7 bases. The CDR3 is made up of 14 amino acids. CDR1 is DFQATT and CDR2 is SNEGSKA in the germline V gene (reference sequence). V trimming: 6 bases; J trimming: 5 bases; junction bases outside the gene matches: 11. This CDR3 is CSAAGDGGRDTQYY. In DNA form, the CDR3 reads TGCAGTGCGGCGGGGGACGGAGGGAGAGATACGCAGTATTAT.

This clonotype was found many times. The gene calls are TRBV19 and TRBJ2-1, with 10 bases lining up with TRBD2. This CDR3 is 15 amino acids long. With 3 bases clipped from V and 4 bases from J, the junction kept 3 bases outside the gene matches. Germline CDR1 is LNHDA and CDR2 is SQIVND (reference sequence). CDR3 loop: CASSIASGSYNEQFF. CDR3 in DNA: TGTGCCAGTAGTATTGCTAGCGGGAGTTACAATGAGCAGTTCTTC. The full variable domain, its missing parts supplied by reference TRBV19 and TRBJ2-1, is DGGITQSPKYLFRKEGQNVTLSCEQNLNHDAMYWYRQDPGQGLRLIYYSQIVNDFQKGDIAEGYSVSREKKESFPLTVTSAQKNPTAFYLCASSIASGSYNEQFFGPGTRLTVL.

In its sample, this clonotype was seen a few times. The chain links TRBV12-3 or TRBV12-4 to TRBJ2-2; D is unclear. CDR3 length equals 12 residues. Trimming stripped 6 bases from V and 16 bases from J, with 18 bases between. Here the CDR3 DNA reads TGTGCCAGCAGCCGGCCCCTACTGGCCCCGTTTTTT. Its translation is CASSRPLLAPFF.

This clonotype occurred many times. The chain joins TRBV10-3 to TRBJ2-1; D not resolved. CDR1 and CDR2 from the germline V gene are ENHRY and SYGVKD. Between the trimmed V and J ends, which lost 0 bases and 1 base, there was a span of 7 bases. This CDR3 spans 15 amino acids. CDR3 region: CAISESAESYNEQFF. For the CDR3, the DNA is TGTGCCATCAGTGAGTCTGCAGAATCCTACAATGAGCAGTTCTTC.

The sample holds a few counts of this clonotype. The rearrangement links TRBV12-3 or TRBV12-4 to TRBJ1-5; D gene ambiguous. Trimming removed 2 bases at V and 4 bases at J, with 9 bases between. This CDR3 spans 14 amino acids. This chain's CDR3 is CASSLSTPNQPQHF. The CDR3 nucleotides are TGTGCCAGCAGTTTATCGACACCTAATCAGCCCCAGCATTTT.

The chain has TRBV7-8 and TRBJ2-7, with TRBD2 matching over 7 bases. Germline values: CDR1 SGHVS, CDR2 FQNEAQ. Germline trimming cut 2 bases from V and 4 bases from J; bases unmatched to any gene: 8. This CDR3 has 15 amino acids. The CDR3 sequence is CASSLSQRGTYEQYF. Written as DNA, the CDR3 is TGTGCCAGCAGCTTATCCCAGCGGGGCACTTACGAGCAGTACTTC.

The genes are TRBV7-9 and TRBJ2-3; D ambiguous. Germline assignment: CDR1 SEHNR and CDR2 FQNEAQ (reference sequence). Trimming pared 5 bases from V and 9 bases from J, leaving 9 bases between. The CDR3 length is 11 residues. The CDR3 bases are TGTGCCAGCAGCACGGGTTCCACGCAGTATTTT. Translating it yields CASSTGSTQYF.

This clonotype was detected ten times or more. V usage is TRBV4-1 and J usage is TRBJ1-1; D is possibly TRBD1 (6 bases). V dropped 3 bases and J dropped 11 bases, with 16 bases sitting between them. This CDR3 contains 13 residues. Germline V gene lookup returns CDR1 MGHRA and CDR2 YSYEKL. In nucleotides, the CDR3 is TGCGCCAGCAGCCAGAGGACAGATGAGCGGGCTTTCTTT. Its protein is CASSQRTDERAFF.

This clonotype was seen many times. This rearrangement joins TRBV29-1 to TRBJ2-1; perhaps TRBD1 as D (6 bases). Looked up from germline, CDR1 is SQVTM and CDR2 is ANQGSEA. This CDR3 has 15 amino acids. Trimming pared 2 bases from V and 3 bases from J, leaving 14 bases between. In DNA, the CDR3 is TGCAGCGTTGAAAAGGGCGGACAGTTCTACAATGAGCAGTTCTTC. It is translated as CSVEKGGQFYNEQFF.

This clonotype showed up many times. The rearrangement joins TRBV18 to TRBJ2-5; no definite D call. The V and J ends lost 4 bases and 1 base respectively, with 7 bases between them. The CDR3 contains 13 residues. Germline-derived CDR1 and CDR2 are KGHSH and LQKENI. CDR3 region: CASSRSIQETQYF. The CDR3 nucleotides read TGTGCCAGCTCACGGTCTATCCAAGAGACCCAGTACTTC.

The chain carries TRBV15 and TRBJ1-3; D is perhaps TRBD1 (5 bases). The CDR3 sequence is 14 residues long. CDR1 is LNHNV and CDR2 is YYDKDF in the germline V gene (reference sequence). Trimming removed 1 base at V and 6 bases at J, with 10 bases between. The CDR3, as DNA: TGTGCCACCAGCAGAGTGGGACCCAAAAACACCATATATTTT. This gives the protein CATSRVGPKNTIYF.

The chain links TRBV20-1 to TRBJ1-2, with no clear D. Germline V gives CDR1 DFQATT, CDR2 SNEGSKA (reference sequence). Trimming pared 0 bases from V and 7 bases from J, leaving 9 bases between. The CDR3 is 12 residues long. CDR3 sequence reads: CSAREGSSGYTF. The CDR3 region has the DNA TGCAGTGCTAGAGAGGGATCCTCTGGCTACACCTTC.

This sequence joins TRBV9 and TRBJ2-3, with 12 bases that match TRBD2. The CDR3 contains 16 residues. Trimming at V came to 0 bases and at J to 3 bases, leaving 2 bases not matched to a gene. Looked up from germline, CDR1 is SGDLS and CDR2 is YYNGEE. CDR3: CASSVGTSGGTDTQYF. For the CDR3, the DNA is TGTGCCAGCAGCGTAGGTACTAGCGGGGGGACAGATACGCAGTATTTT.

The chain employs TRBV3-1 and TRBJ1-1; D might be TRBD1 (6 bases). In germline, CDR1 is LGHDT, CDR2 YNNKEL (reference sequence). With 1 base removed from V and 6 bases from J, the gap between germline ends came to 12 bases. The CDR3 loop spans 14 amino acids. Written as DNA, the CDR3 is TGTGCCAGCAGCCAAGGGGGGACAACCTCTGAAGCTTTCTTT. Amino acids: CASSQGGTTSEAFF.

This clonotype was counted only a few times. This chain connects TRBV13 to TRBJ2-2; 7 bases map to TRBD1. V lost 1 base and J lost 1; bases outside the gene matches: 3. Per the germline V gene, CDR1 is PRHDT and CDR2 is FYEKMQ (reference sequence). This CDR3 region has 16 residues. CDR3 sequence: CASSLEGAVNTGELFF. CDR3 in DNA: TGTGCCAGCAGCTTAGAGGGGGCTGTGAACACCGGGGAGCTGTTTTTT.

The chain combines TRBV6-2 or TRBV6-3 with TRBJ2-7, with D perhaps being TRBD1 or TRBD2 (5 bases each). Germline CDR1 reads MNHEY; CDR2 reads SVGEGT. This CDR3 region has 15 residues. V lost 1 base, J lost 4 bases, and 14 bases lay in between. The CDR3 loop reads CASSYFHLGDYEQYF. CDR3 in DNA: TGTGCCAGCAGTTACTTCCATCTGGGGGATTACGAGCAGTACTTC.

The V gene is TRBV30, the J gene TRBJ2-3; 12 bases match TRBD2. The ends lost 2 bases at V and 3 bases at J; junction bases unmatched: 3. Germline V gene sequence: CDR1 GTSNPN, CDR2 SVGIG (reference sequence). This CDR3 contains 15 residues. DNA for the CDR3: TGTGCCTGGAGTTTCCTAGCGGGGGGGACAGATACGCAGTATTTT. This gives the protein CAWSFLAGGTDTQYF.

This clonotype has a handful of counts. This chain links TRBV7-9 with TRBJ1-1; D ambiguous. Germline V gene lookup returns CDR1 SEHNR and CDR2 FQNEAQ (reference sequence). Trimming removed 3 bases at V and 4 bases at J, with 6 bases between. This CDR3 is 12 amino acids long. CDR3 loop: CASSLLGTEAFF. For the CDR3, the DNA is TGTGCCAGCAGCTTGCTGGGCACTGAAGCTTTCTTT.